A single sample gave rise to the 31 T cell receptor beta chains below, sequenced in a study of long-term antiretroviral therapy in people with HIV. immunoSEQ v3.0 was run at survey level. Using immunoSEQ multiplex PCR, the repertoire was profiled, and TCRdb retains in-frame clones only, with some absent. The top ten hold around 6.1% of the sample, which has approximately 36,000 clones, around 79% seen once. The specimen comprised unsorted PBMCs, sampled 0.6 years after starting antiretroviral therapy. The receptor source for this set is a man younger than 35 with HIV.

V and J are TRBV19 and TRBJ1-3, with D unresolved. The CDR3 contains 16 residues. The ends were cut back, 3 bases at V and 0 bases at J, with 12 bases in the middle. From germline, CDR1 is LNHDA and CDR2 SQIVND (reference sequence). This CDR3 is CASSIGFVNSGNTIYF. Here the CDR3 DNA reads TGTGCCAGTAGTATCGGCTTCGTGAACTCTGGAAACACCATATATTTT.

This clone showed up just a few times. This chain connects TRBV5-1 to TRBJ2-3; 7 positions agree with TRBD1. CDR1 and CDR2 from the germline V gene are SGHRS and YFSETQ. After removal of 5 bases from V and 3 bases from J, the junction contained 18 bases not matched to a gene. This CDR3 spans 18 amino acids. The CDR3: CASRGDRDIFGRTDTQYF. As DNA, the CDR3 is TGCGCCAGCAGGGGTGACAGGGATATTTTTGGTCGGACAGATACGCAGTATTTT.

In nucleotides, the CDR3 is TGTGCCAGCAGTCCCCGGGGGACGCCTGGAAACACCATATATTTT. It specifies CASSPRGTPGNTIYF. The chain has TRBV6-5 and TRBJ1-3; tentative D call: TRBD1 (5 bases). The ends were cut back, 5 bases at V and 2 bases at J, with 13 bases in the middle. This CDR3 is built from 15 residues. From germline, CDR1 is MNHEY and CDR2 SVGAGI.

J is TRBJ2-1 and V is TRBV9; perhaps TRBD2 as D (5 bases). Trimming left V 4 bases short and J 7 bases short, with 18 bases between. The V gene's germline CDR1 is SGDLS and CDR2 YYNGEE. The CDR3 runs to 15 residues. The CDR3 nucleotides are TGTGCCAGCAGCCCCCTCGAGGGATTTAGTAATGAGCAGTTCTTC. Its protein is CASSPLEGFSNEQFF.

The chain employs TRBV5-6 and TRBJ2-7; unclear D gene. Germline V lookup: CDR1 SGHDT, CDR2 YYEEEE. Trimming pared 0 bases from V and 3 bases from J, leaving 4 bases between. This CDR3 spans 12 amino acids. CDR3 coding DNA: TGTGCCAGCAGCTTGGCCCACTACGAGCAGTACTTC. Protein: CASSLAHYEQYF.

The rearrangement links TRBV15 to TRBJ2-7, with 13 bases that match TRBD2. The germline V gene has CDR1 LNHNV and CDR2 YYDKDF (reference sequence). J gave up 9 bases and V 5 bases, and 7 bases lay outside the gene matches. CDR3 length: 14 residues. Here the CDR3 DNA reads TGTGCCACCAGCCGTACCGGGACTAGCGGGACGCAGTACTTC. Translating gives CATSRTGTSGTQYF.

This sequence joins TRBV7-3 and TRBJ2-2; D is possibly TRBD2 (5 bases). The CDR3 is made up of 15 amino acids. CDR1 SGHTA and CDR2 FQGTGA come from the germline V gene. V was cut by 7 bases and J by 1 base, with 13 bases left in between. Written as DNA, the CDR3 is TGTGCCAGCACCCCAGGAGGACTGAACACCGGGGAGCTGTTTTTT. It codes for CASTPGGLNTGELFF.

The V gene is TRBV29-1, the J gene TRBJ2-7, with TRBD1 identical over 7 bases. The V and J ends lost 3 bases and 2 bases, in that order; junction bases with no gene match: 7. This CDR3 comprises 14 residues. CDR1 is SQVTM, CDR2 ANQGSEA, per germline. The CDR3 DNA sequence: TGCAGCGTTGAGTCGGGGACAGAGACCTACGAGCAGTACTTC. It yields the protein CSVESGTETYEQYF.

This chain uses TRBV7-2 with TRBJ1-3; possible D gene TRBD1, 5 bases. There are 16 residues in the CDR3. Trimming removed 6 bases from V and 1 base from J, with 16 bases in between. In germline, CDR1 is SGHTA, CDR2 FQGNSA. The CDR3, as DNA: TGTGCCAGCAGGACGGGGGTAGGAAGATCTGGAAACACCATATATTTT. It encodes CASRTGVGRSGNTIYF.

The V call is TRBV6-5, the J call TRBJ2-1, with 7 bases that match TRBD2. Germline assignment: CDR1 MNHEY and CDR2 SVGAGI. The CDR3 sequence is 15 residues long. Germline trimming cut 4 bases from V and 4 bases from J; bases unmatched to any gene: 7. The CDR3 is CASSSDRRGYNEQFF. In nucleotides, the CDR3 is TGTGCCAGCAGTTCTGATCGGCGGGGGTACAATGAGCAGTTCTTC.

A single count supports this clone. This chain links TRBV5-4 with TRBJ2-1; 14 bases agree with TRBD2. Germline V CDR1 and CDR2: SGHNT, YYREEE (reference sequence). CDR3 length: 16 amino acids. V shed 3 bases and J 8 bases; nucleotides not matched to a gene: 7. DNA of the CDR3: TGTGCCAGCAGCTCAGGGGGACTAGCGGGAGAGGATGAGCAGTTCTTC. This gives the protein CASSSGGLAGEDEQFF.

This clone was seen a handful of times. V and J are TRBV4-3 and TRBJ2-1; 8 bases map to TRBD2. Per germline, CDR1 LGHNA and CDR2 YSLEER. There are 17 residues in the CDR3. The ends lost 0 bases at V and 4 bases at J; junction bases unmatched: 8. DNA of the CDR3: TGCGCCAGCAGCCAAGAAGGTGACGGGGGGGGTTACAATGAGCAGTTCTTC. Amino acid sequence: CASSQEGDGGGYNEQFF.

The chain joins TRBV10-3 to TRBJ2-7, with 7 bases identical to TRBD2. V shed 11 bases and J 0 bases; nucleotides not matched to a gene: 16. There are 16 residues in the CDR3. Germline V gives CDR1 ENHRY, CDR2 SYGVKD. CDR3 coding DNA: TGTGCCGTCGGACCTACGAAAACTAGCGACTCCTACGAGCAGTACTTC. Translation gives CAVGPTKTSDSYEQYF.

V usage is TRBV6-5 and J usage is TRBJ1-4; 7 bases are a match to TRBD1. CDR1 MNHEY and CDR2 SVGAGI come from the germline V gene. The CDR3 sequence is 14 residues long. After removal of 5 bases from V and 8 bases from J, the junction contained 8 bases not matched to a gene. CDR3 region: CASSHTGEGEKLFF. The CDR3 nucleotides read TGTGCCAGCAGTCACACAGGGGAGGGGGAAAAACTGTTTTTT.

The gene calls are TRBV19 and TRBJ2-1; D is perhaps TRBD1 (6 bases). The germline V gene has CDR1 LNHDA and CDR2 SQIVND (reference sequence). Trimming removed 7 bases at V and 5 bases at J, with 12 bases between. The CDR3 extends over 13 amino acids. For the CDR3, the DNA is TGTGCCAGTACCTCGGACAGAAACAATGAGCAGTTCTTC. Protein sequence: CASTSDRNNEQFF.

The chain carries TRBV19 and TRBJ1-1; 7 positions match TRBD1. V shed 9 bases and J 0 bases; nucleotides not matched to a gene: 7. The CDR3 length is 14 residues. Germline V gives CDR1 LNHDA, CDR2 SQIVND (reference sequence). As DNA, the CDR3 is TGTGCCAGCCAAAAGGGGGCTTTGAACACTGAAGCTTTCTTT. This translates into CASQKGALNTEAFF.

This clone appeared a few times. The chain is built from TRBV15 and TRBJ2-2; no reliable D call. The V end was cut by 0 bases, the J end by 7 bases, with 9 bases between. Per the germline V gene, CDR1 is LNHNV and CDR2 is YYDKDF (reference sequence). The CDR3 runs 14 residues. For the CDR3, the DNA is TGTGCCACCAGCAGAGAGGCTAGTGTCGGGGAGCTGTTTTTT. Translating it yields CATSREASVGELFF.

This clone has a single count. This rearrangement joins TRBV2 to TRBJ2-7; no definite D call. In germline, CDR1 is SNHLY, CDR2 FYNNEI. The CDR3 spans 17 residues. Trimming took 9 bases from V and 0 from J, leaving 24 bases between them. Written as DNA, the CDR3 is TGTGCCAGAGATTTACCTAGGACCAGCCTATCCTCCTACGAGCAGTACTTC. Its translation: CARDLPRTSLSSYEQYF.

This CDR3 reads CASSLLQGPRRANTIYF. CDR3 coding DNA: TGTGCCAGCAGCTTACTACAGGGGCCTAGGAGGGCGAACACCATATATTTT. This chain links TRBV7-9 with TRBJ1-3, with 7 bases matching TRBD1. V lost 2 bases, J lost 7 bases, and 14 bases stayed unmatched. The CDR3 runs to 17 residues. Per the germline V gene, CDR1 is SEHNR and CDR2 is FQNEAQ (reference sequence).

The chain joins TRBV11-1 to TRBJ2-7; D unclear. The CDR3 totals 13 residues. The germline CDR1 and CDR2 sequences are SGHAT and FQDESV (reference sequence). Trimming left V 5 bases short and J 4 bases short, with 12 bases between. The CDR3 nucleotides are TGTGCCAGCAGCCACGGTTCCGGGTACGAGCAGTACTTC. Encoded protein: CASSHGSGYEQYF.

This clone was seen only a few times. J is TRBJ2-4 and V is TRBV14; 7 bases match TRBD1. Germline V lookup: CDR1 SGHDN, CDR2 FVKESK. With 4 bases clipped from V and 5 bases from J, the junction kept 8 bases outside the gene matches. This CDR3 is 15 amino acids long. The CDR3 sequence: CASSPGTASQNIQYF. The CDR3 DNA sequence: TGTGCCAGCAGCCCCGGGACAGCGAGCCAAAACATTCAGTACTTC.

V and J are TRBV15 and TRBJ2-5, with D tentatively TRBD2 (6 bases). CDR1 and CDR2 (germline): LNHNV, YYDKDF (reference sequence). Trimming left V 4 bases short and J 4 bases short, with 22 bases between. The CDR3 contains 17 residues. The DNA of the CDR3 is TGTGCCACCAGCACAGAACGAGGGACGGGGGTTTTAGAGACCCAGTACTTC. It is translated as CATSTERGTGVLETQYF.

This chain links TRBV7-3 with TRBJ1-1; D remains unclear. This CDR3 has 14 residues. Trimming removed 1 base at V and 0 bases at J, with 6 bases between. Germline loops: CDR1 SGHTA, CDR2 FQGTGA. In DNA, the CDR3 is TGTGCCAGCAGCTTAAACCGGGTGAACACTGAAGCTTTCTTT. Protein: CASSLNRVNTEAFF.

The chain carries TRBV7-9 and TRBJ2-7; D tentatively reads TRBD1 or TRBD2 (7 bases each). V was pared by 5 bases and J by 3 bases, with 20 bases between. CDR1 is SEHNR, CDR2 FQNEAQ, per germline (reference sequence). The CDR3 totals 16 residues. CDR3 nucleotide sequence: TGTGCCAGCAGCCCAACCCCACAGGGGACTAACTACGAGCAGTACTTC. It is translated as CASSPTPQGTNYEQYF.

V is TRBV21-1 and J is TRBJ2-7; the table's D call, TRBD1, was not checked against the DNA. TRBV21-1 is reported as a pseudogene. This CDR3 has 15 residues. CDR3 sequence: CASSKLRRQEDEQYF. DNA of the CDR3: TGTGCCAGCAGCAAATTGAGGCGACAGGAGGACGAGCAGTACTTC.

A note on this clone: This specimen includes other DNA sequences encoding the same CDR3. The V and J genes are TRBV7-9 and TRBJ1-1; possible D gene TRBD1, 6 bases. Germline-derived CDR1 and CDR2 are SEHNR and FQNEAQ (reference sequence). V lost 4 bases and J 5 bases, leaving 17 bases between the germline ends. The CDR3 runs to 15 residues. The CDR3 loop reads CASSSRTVTNTEAFF. The CDR3, as DNA: TGTGCCAGCAGCTCCCGGACAGTGACGAATACTGAAGCTTTCTTT.

CDR3 amino acids: CASSLSGRGTSGSRTGELFF. The CDR3 region has the DNA TGTGCCAGCAGCTTATCCGGACGAGGGACTAGCGGGAGTCGCACCGGGGAGCTGTTTTTT. The J gene is TRBJ2-2, the V gene TRBV7-8, with TRBD2 identical over 14 bases. The CDR3 extends over 20 amino acids. Germline CDR1 reads SGHVS; CDR2 reads FQNEAQ. With V trimmed by 2 bases and J by 4 bases, 12 bases remained unmatched.

The rearrangement links TRBV5-8 to TRBJ1-5; D is ambiguous. CDR3 size: 14 residues. V was clipped by 7 bases and J by 7 bases, with 18 bases between them. CDR1 SGHTS and CDR2 YDEGEE come from the germline V gene. The CDR3 sequence: CASGIQQFQQPQHF. In DNA, the CDR3 is TGTGCCAGCGGAATACAACAGTTTCAGCAGCCCCAGCATTTT.

The chain has TRBV30 and TRBJ2-1; 7 bases agree with TRBD2. Germline V gene lookup returns CDR1 GTSNPN and CDR2 SVGIG (reference sequence). The CDR3 loop spans 14 amino acids. Trimming removed 0 bases from V and 10 bases from J; junction bases left unmatched: 9. The CDR3 sequence: CAWSVLAGVEEQFF. The CDR3 region has the DNA TGTGCCTGGAGTGTACTGGCGGGAGTTGAGGAGCAGTTCTTC.

The chain recombines TRBV9 with TRBJ1-2, with a tentative D call TRBD1 (5 bases). Per the germline V gene, CDR1 is SGDLS and CDR2 is YYNGEE. The CDR3 is made up of 12 amino acids. V was clipped by 5 bases and J by 7 bases, with 12 bases between them. CDR3 in DNA: TGTGCCAGCAGGAGCGCGGGGGGTGGCTACACCTTC. Translating gives CASRSAGGGYTF.

In its sample, this clone was seen once. The J gene is TRBJ2-5, the V gene TRBV18; 11 nucleotides match TRBD2. V was pared by 1 base and J by 2 bases, with 6 bases of the junction left unmatched. CDR1 is KGHSH, CDR2 LQKENI, per germline. This CDR3 has 17 amino acids. The CDR3 DNA is TGTGCCAGCTCACCACTCGGGACTAGCGGCCCTCAAGAGACCCAGTACTTC. Translation: CASSPLGTSGPQETQYF.